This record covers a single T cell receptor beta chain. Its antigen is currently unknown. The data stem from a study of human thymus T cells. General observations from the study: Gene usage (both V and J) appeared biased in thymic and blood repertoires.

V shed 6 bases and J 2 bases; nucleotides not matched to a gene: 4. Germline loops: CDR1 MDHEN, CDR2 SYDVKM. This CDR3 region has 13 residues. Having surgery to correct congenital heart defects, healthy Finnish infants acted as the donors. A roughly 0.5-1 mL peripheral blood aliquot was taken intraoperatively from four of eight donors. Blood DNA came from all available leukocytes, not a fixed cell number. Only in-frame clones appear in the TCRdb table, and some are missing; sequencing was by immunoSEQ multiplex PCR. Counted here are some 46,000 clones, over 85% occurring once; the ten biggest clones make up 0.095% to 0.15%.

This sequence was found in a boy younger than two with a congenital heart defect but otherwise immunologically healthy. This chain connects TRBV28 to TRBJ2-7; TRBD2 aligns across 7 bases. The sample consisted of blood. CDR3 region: CASRRGSTYEQYF. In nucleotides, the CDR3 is TGTGCCAGCAGGCGGGGGTCCACCTACGAGCAGTACTTC.